This T cell receptor beta chain was profiled in a study of T cell repertoires in cytomegalovirus infection. Study context: It can be stated that public TCR beta signatures indicated CMV infection as well as a matching HLA type. Whole-study results and caveats: Summed frequency of public TCR beta families distinguished CMV carriers with the relevant HLA. HLA-C-restricted TCR beta clonotypes specific for CMV led the ex vivo response.

One entry per CDR3 protein, called by TCRdb with MiXCR from the reads. The sample includes 200,000 to 300,000 distinct CDR3 sequences, about an eighth of them seen just once. V was pared by 4 bases and J by 3 bases, with 5 bases of the junction left unmatched. Germline V gene lookup returns CDR1 SGHVS and CDR2 FQNEAQ. CDR3 length equals 15 residues. As regards this clonotype: Its matching antigen is unknown.

Sample: PBMCs. This sequence originates from a human donor in good health (CMV status not recorded). Some clones in this sample may be carry-over from other donors' samples. The genes are TRBV7-8 and TRBJ1-3; 8 bases are shared with TRBD1. The CDR3 reads CASSSATGDGNTIYF. The CDR3 nucleotides are TGTGCCAGCAGCTCCGCGACAGGGGATGGAAACACCATATATTTT.